These 12 T cell receptor beta chains were sequenced from one sample in a study of cytomegalovirus exposure and HLA in healthy donors (dated by TCRdb to 2016 to 2017). The library was generated by the immunoSEQ multiplex PCR assay. For the multiplex PCR, a mixture combining 60 forward primers for TCR Vbeta segments and 13 reverse primers for TCR Jbeta segments was used. The clones in this table, taken by TCRdb from immuneACCESS, are in-frame only. Not every clone is retained; where verified, under half of the shortfall comes from an unresolved V gene, and the cause of the rest is unknown. The sample table shows roughly 100,000 clones, and about four fifths are seen once. Of the sample, approximately 4% is held by the ten largest clones. Material for sequencing was PBMCs. Receptors were obtained from a female donor in good health and CMV-seropositive.

This CDR3 is CASSARDRGRGTEAFF. The DNA of the CDR3 is TGTGCCAGCAGTGCCCGGGACAGGGGGCGAGGCACTGAAGCTTTCTTT. The J gene is TRBJ1-1, the V gene TRBV25-1; 12 nucleotides match TRBD1. Germline V gene sequence: CDR1 MGHDK, CDR2 SYGVNS. V was clipped by 4 bases and J by 4 bases; unmatched bases: 7. The CDR3 has 16 amino acids.

The chain has TRBV10-2 and TRBJ2-7; TRBD2 matches 10 bases. Germline V gene lookup returns CDR1 WSHSY and CDR2 SAAADI. The V segment lost 0 bases and the J segment 0 bases; nucleotides outside the gene matches: 5. This CDR3 spans 17 amino acids. CDR3 sequence reads: CASSESLAGVSSYEQYF. The CDR3 nucleotides read TGCGCCAGCAGTGAGTCCCTAGCGGGGGTGAGCTCCTACGAGCAGTACTTC.

This chain joins TRBV6-5 and TRBJ1-1; D not certain. CDR1 and CDR2 from the germline V gene are MNHEY and SVGAGI. The CDR3 totals 15 residues. Trimming cost V 2 bases and J 3 bases, with 13 bases left between them. The CDR3 nucleotides are TGTGCCAGCAGTTACGAGGGTGCGGCGGACACTGAAGCTTTCTTT. This gives the protein CASSYEGAADTEAFF.

The chain uses TRBV5-4 and TRBJ2-3; 14 positions agree with TRBD2. CDR1 and CDR2 from the germline V gene are SGHNT and YYREEE (reference sequence). V dropped 4 bases and J dropped 8; count of bases not matched to a gene: 12. CDR3 size: 17 residues. In DNA form, the CDR3 reads TGTGCCAGCAGCCCCGGGACTAGCGGGGGTCCTTCGGGTACGCAGTATTTT. As protein: CASSPGTSGGPSGTQYF.

This chain connects TRBV15 to TRBJ2-1, with TRBD1 identical over 9 bases. J gave up 2 bases and V 4 bases, and 3 bases lay outside the gene matches. From germline, CDR1 is LNHNV and CDR2 YYDKDF (reference sequence). This CDR3 spans 15 amino acids. This chain's CDR3 is CATSTGQGTYNEQFF. CDR3 DNA sequence: TGTGCCACCAGCACCGGACAGGGGACCTACAATGAGCAGTTCTTC.

This chain uses TRBV2 with TRBJ2-1, with 11 bases fitting TRBD2. Germline V gene lookup returns CDR1 SNHLY and CDR2 FYNNEI. Trimming at V came to 2 bases and at J to 6 bases, leaving 12 bases not matched to a gene. CDR3 length: 18 amino acids. CDR3: CASSEKIRIAGGPNEQFF. In nucleotides, the CDR3 is TGTGCCAGCAGTGAAAAAATTCGAATAGCGGGAGGGCCCAATGAGCAGTTCTTC.

This clone was seen a handful of times. The rearrangement links TRBV13 to TRBJ1-6; 11 nucleotides align to TRBD1. V lost 3 bases to trimming and J lost 6 bases; unmatched junction nucleotides: 4. The germline V gene encodes CDR1 PRHDT and CDR2 FYEKMQ (reference sequence). This CDR3 is 16 amino acids long. This CDR3 is CASSFAGTGGNSPLHF. The CDR3, as DNA: TGTGCCAGCAGCTTCGCCGGGACAGGGGGTAATTCACCCCTCCACTTT.

V gene TRBV5-6 combines with J gene TRBJ1-1, with D hard to call. The V gene lost 2 bases and the J gene lost 1 base, with 6 bases spanning the gap. Germline-derived CDR1 and CDR2 are SGHDT and YYEEEE. This CDR3 region has 13 residues. For the CDR3, the DNA is TGTGCCAGCAGCTTCGGGGAGAACACTGAAGCTTTCTTT. Its protein is CASSFGENTEAFF. Using reference TRBV5-6 and TRBJ1-1 for the parts outside the CDR3, the full variable domain is DAGVTQSPTHLIKTRGQQVTLRCSPKSGHDTVSWYQQALGQGPQFIFQYYEEEERQRGNFPDRFSGHQFPNYSSELNVNALLLGDSALYLCASSFGENTEAFFGQGTRLTVV.

The table lists this clone with a count of one. The chain links TRBV5-6 to TRBJ1-2, with a weak D call TRBD1 (6 bases). The CDR3 contains 15 residues. Per germline, CDR1 SGHDT and CDR2 YYEEEE. V was pared by 2 bases and J by 4 bases, with 15 bases between. The CDR3 region has the DNA TGTGCCAGCAGCTTCAACGACAGGTTTCTCTATGGCTACACCTTC. This encodes CASSFNDRFLYGYTF.

The chain is built from TRBV13 and TRBJ2-5; 11 nucleotides match TRBD2. CDR3 length: 15 residues. The ends lost 5 bases at V and 3 bases at J; junction bases unmatched: 5. The germline V gene encodes CDR1 PRHDT and CDR2 FYEKMQ (reference sequence). CDR3 sequence reads: CASSAGTSGKETQYF. In DNA, the CDR3 is TGTGCCAGCAGCGCAGGGACTAGCGGAAAAGAGACCCAGTACTTC.

The chain couples TRBV7-3 to TRBJ2-1; possibly TRBD2 for D (5 bases). The V end lost 5 bases, the J end lost 5 bases, and 10 bases lay between the germline ends. The CDR3 has 13 amino acids. CDR1 SGHTA and CDR2 FQGTGA come from the germline V gene. CDR3 sequence: CASSGGPNNEQFF. CDR3 nucleotide sequence: TGTGCCAGCAGCGGCGGGCCGAACAATGAGCAGTTCTTC. Together with reference TRBV7-3 and TRBJ2-1, the CDR3 gives the full variable domain: GAGVSQTPSNKVTEKGKYVELRCDPISGHTALYWYRQSLGQGPEFLIYFQGTGAADDSGLPNDRFFAVRPEGSVSTLKIQRTERGDSAVYLCASSGGPNNEQFFGPGTRLTVL.

This clone has only a few counts. The V and J genes are TRBV5-1 and TRBJ2-7; 9 bases agree with TRBD1. Germline CDR1 SGHRS, CDR2 YFSETQ. The V gene end was trimmed by 7 bases and the J gene end by 5 bases; junction bases not matched to a gene: 25. There are 19 residues in the CDR3. CDR3 region: CASRLRVSIGTGPVHEQYF. CDR3 bases: TGCGCCAGCCGACTGCGGGTTTCCATAGGGACAGGGCCCGTCCACGAGCAGTACTTC.